This T cell receptor beta chain was recorded in a study of CD8 T cells in ankylosing spondylitis. Findings and limits, study-wide: Disease-linked clones bore a CD8+ phenotype, appearing relatively rarely in peripheral blood. The study identified a TCR beta motif of eight highly homologous variants that appeared characteristic of ankylosing spondylitis blood.

TCRdb independently ran MiXCR on the 5' RACE reads; one entry per CDR3 protein. The sample contains 25,000 to 40,000 distinct CDR3 sequences, approximately 7.1% of which appear only once. In its sample, this clonotype was seen many times. Its antigen is not known. Germline assignment: CDR1 SQVTM and CDR2 ANQGSEA. V was pared by 7 bases and J by 8 bases, with 18 bases between. The CDR3 loop spans 13 amino acids. The chain has TRBV29-1 and TRBJ2-1; D is perhaps TRBD1 (6 bases). The clonotype originates from a male donor with ankylosing spondylitis or in good health (not recorded which). The sequencing input was blood, either unsorted or a sorted T cell fraction (not recorded which). CDR3 in DNA: TGCAGCGCCCAGGGGCCCCCAAGCCATGAGCAGTTCTTC. Protein: CSAQGPPSHEQFF.